These 29 T cell receptor beta chains came from one sample sequenced in a study of blood T cell repertoires in COVID-19. The repertoire was sequenced with immunoSEQ multiplex PCR; TCRdb's copy has only in-frame clones and lacks some. The repertoire holds about 240,000 clones, with around 87% as singletons. Sequencing was performed on PBMCs or T cells enriched from blood (not recorded which). These receptors originate from a woman aged 35 to 49 with acute COVID-19.

This CDR3 reads CASSLGIAGDTGELFF. As DNA, the CDR3 is TGCGCCAGCAGCTTGGGGATAGCGGGAGACACCGGGGAGCTGTTTTTT. The chain recombines TRBV5-1 with TRBJ2-2; TRBD2 matches at 9 bases. Trimming removed 0 bases from V and 3 bases from J; junction bases left unmatched: 3. Germline V gene data show CDR1 as SGHRS and CDR2 as YFSETQ. This CDR3 has 16 amino acids.

The gene calls are TRBV5-1 and TRBJ1-1; D is ambiguous. The V and J ends lost 4 bases and 1 base respectively, with 8 bases between them. There are 13 residues in the CDR3. The germline gives CDR1 SGHRS, CDR2 YFSETQ. The CDR3 protein is CASSQTQNTEAFF. Written as DNA, the CDR3 is TGCGCCAGCAGCCAGACACAGAACACTGAAGCTTTCTTT.

This clone was recorded a few times. The rearrangement uses TRBV6-5 and TRBJ1-1; D possibly corresponds to TRBD1 (5 bases). The CDR3 sequence is 11 residues long. The germline V gene has CDR1 MNHEY and CDR2 SVGAGI. The V gene lost 6 bases and the J gene lost 13 bases, with 15 bases spanning the gap. The CDR3 DNA reads TGTGCCAGCAGCCCGGGACGGGAGATTTTCTTT. Translating it yields CASSPGREIFF.

The chain employs TRBV7-2 and TRBJ1-3; D may be TRBD1 (6 bases). Germline V CDR1 and CDR2: SGHTA, FQGNSA. CDR3 size: 14 residues. V dropped 1 base and J dropped 5 bases, with 9 bases sitting between them. Here the CDR3 reads CASSLDRERNTIYF. The CDR3 nucleotides read TGTGCCAGCAGCTTAGACAGGGAAAGAAACACCATATATTTT.

V is TRBV11-3 and J is TRBJ2-3; 7 nucleotides align to TRBD2. The CDR3 totals 16 residues. Trimming at V came to 6 bases and at J to 1 base, leaving 10 bases not matched to a gene. Germline-derived CDR1 and CDR2 are SGHNT and YENEEA. CDR3 nucleotides: TGTGCCAGCAGAGACTACTTCGCGGGGGGCACAGATACGCAGTATTTT. It specifies CASRDYFAGGTDTQYF.

This sequence joins TRBV7-6 and TRBJ1-4; TRBD1 aligns across 9 bases. Germline assignment: CDR1 SGHVS and CDR2 FNYEAQ. V gave up 2 bases and J gave up 5 bases; unmatched junction bases: 3. CDR3 length: 15 amino acids. The CDR3 protein is CASSLLDRGNEKLFF. Here the CDR3 DNA reads TGTGCCAGCAGCTTACTTGACAGGGGGAATGAAAAACTGTTTTTT.

The chain joins TRBV9 to TRBJ1-6; D is perhaps TRBD1 (5 bases). In germline, CDR1 is SGDLS, CDR2 YYNGEE. Trimming left V 1 base short and J 5 bases short, with 7 bases between. The length of the CDR3 is 14 residues. In DNA form, the CDR3 reads TGTGCCAGCAGCGTAATGACAGATAATTCACCCCTCCACTTT. This codes for CASSVMTDNSPLHF.

The V call is TRBV27, the J call TRBJ2-7, with 8 bases matching TRBD2. The CDR3 runs to 14 residues. The ends lost 6 bases at V and 4 bases at J; junction bases unmatched: 8. In germline, CDR1 is MNHEY, CDR2 SMNVEV (reference sequence). The CDR3 loop is CASSPGLDYYEQYF. The CDR3 DNA sequence: TGTGCCAGCAGCCCGGGACTAGATTATTACGAGCAGTACTTC.

The rearrangement joins TRBV30 to TRBJ1-1; 7 bases line up with TRBD1. Germline values: CDR1 GTSNPN, CDR2 SVGIG (reference sequence). V shed 5 bases and J 5 bases; nucleotides not matched to a gene: 8. The CDR3 is 13 residues long. The CDR3: CAWSKTGETEAFF. The CDR3 DNA is TGTGCCTGGTCAAAAACAGGGGAAACTGAAGCTTTCTTT.

This clone was seen a handful of times. The V gene is TRBV7-8, the J gene TRBJ1-1; D gene ambiguous. Germline V gives CDR1 SGHVS, CDR2 FQNEAQ. CDR3 length: 13 residues. Trimming took 5 bases from V and 1 from J, leaving 8 bases between them. The CDR3 reads CASSLAENTEAFF. The CDR3, as DNA: TGTGCCAGCAGCCTGGCGGAGAACACTGAAGCTTTCTTT.

The rearrangement uses TRBV6-5 and TRBJ2-1, with 10 positions matching TRBD2. This CDR3 has 16 residues. CDR1 is MNHEY and CDR2 is SVGAGI in the germline V gene. V was clipped by 2 bases and J by 4 bases; unmatched bases: 5. The CDR3, as DNA: TGTGCCAGCAGTTACGCAACTAGCGGGATATACAATGAGCAGTTCTTC. Its translation is CASSYATSGIYNEQFF.

Points on this clone: At the DNA level, this CDR3 is encoded by other sequences in the same sample as well. The chain is built from TRBV11-2 and TRBJ2-7; no clear D. The germline CDR1 and CDR2 sequences are SGHAT and FQNNGV. The CDR3 spans 11 residues. The V gene lost 4 bases and the J gene lost 2 bases, with 3 bases spanning the gap. CDR3 bases: TGTGCCAGCAGCTCTACCTACGAGCAGTACTTC. Its translation is CASSSTYEQYF.

The chain uses TRBV7-9 and TRBJ2-1, with 10 bases lining up with TRBD1. V dropped 3 bases and J dropped 9; count of bases not matched to a gene: 5. CDR3 length: 14 residues. Germline V gives CDR1 SEHNR, CDR2 FQNEAQ (reference sequence). CDR3 sequence: CASSLRQGAGEQFF. The CDR3 DNA follows: TGTGCCAGCAGCTTGCGACAGGGGGCTGGTGAGCAGTTCTTC. The whole variable domain, remainder taken from reference TRBV7-9 and TRBJ2-1, is DTGVSQNPRHKITKRGQNVTFRCDPISEHNRLYWYRQTLGQGPEFLTYFQNEAQLEKSRLLSDRFSAERPKGSFSTLEIQRTEQGDSAMYLCASSLRQGAGEQFFGPGTRLTVL.

The rearrangement uses TRBV2 and TRBJ2-1; 10 nucleotides match TRBD1. Germline V lookup: CDR1 SNHLY, CDR2 FYNNEI. Trimming cost V 11 bases and J 3 bases; bases outside gene matches: 10. The CDR3 runs 15 residues. DNA for the CDR3: TGTGCCGGGTCGACAGGGGGCATTTTCTACAATGAGCAGTTCTTC. It yields the protein CAGSTGGIFYNEQFF.

This chain joins TRBV9 and TRBJ1-6; 9 nucleotides line up with TRBD1. J was trimmed by 0 bases and V by 3 bases; bases with no gene match: 4. CDR1 and CDR2 from the germline V gene are SGDLS and YYNGEE. The CDR3 length is 17 residues. The CDR3 reads CASSAGTGSSYNSPLHF. The CDR3, as DNA: TGTGCCAGCAGCGCCGGGACAGGGAGCTCCTATAATTCACCCCTCCACTTT.

The V call is TRBV10-1, the J call TRBJ2-1, with TRBD2 as a possible D gene (5 bases). The CDR3 length is 11 residues. Trimming shortened V by 4 bases and J by 9 bases, and 7 bases separated the two germline ends. CDR1 and CDR2 from the germline V gene are WNHNN and SYGVQD (reference sequence). CDR3 protein: CASSGAGEQFF. The CDR3 DNA is TGCGCCAGCAGTGGGGCGGGTGAGCAGTTCTTC.

The rearrangement uses TRBV7-9 and TRBJ2-7; 7 bases are a match to TRBD2. Trimming cost V 4 bases and J 3 bases; bases outside gene matches: 18. The CDR3 consists of 18 residues. Germline loops: CDR1 SEHNR, CDR2 FQNEAQ (reference sequence). CDR3 protein: CASSSASDAGDPNYEQYF. Written as DNA, the CDR3 is TGTGCCAGCAGCTCCGCGAGTGATGCGGGAGACCCAAACTACGAGCAGTACTTC. Supplemented by reference TRBV7-9 and TRBJ2-7, the full variable domain reads DTGVSQNPRHKITKRGQNVTFRCDPISEHNRLYWYRQTLGQGPEFLTYFQNEAQLEKSRLLSDRFSAERPKGSFSTLEIQRTEQGDSAMYLCASSSASDAGDPNYEQYFGPGTRLTVT.

The DNA of the CDR3 is TGTGCCAGCAGTTTAGCGAGCGGGAGCCCTGAGCAGTTCTTC. Protein sequence: CASSLASGSPEQFF. The rearrangement joins TRBV27 to TRBJ2-1; 8 nucleotides agree with TRBD2. V was pared by 2 bases and J by 9 bases, with 6 bases of the junction left unmatched. Germline CDR1 is MNHEY and CDR2 is SMNVEV (reference sequence). This CDR3 is built from 14 residues.

V and J are TRBV6-1 and TRBJ2-1, with unresolved D. The CDR3 spans 12 residues. Germline CDR1 and CDR2: MNHNS and SASEGT. Trimming removed 6 bases at V and 12 bases at J, with 15 bases between. As DNA, the CDR3 is TGTGCCAGCAGAGATACCGACTCTTGGCAGTTCTTC. It codes for CASRDTDSWQFF.

The CDR3 DNA follows: TGTGCCAGCAGCCGACATCAGGCCTCTGAAGCTTTCTTT. Translating gives CASSRHQASEAFF. The chain employs TRBV3-1 (or the pseudogene TRBV3-2) and TRBJ1-1; D is uncertain. The V end lost 4 bases, the J end lost 6 bases, and 12 bases lay between the germline ends. Germline V gives CDR1 LGHDT, CDR2 YNNKEL (reference sequence). The CDR3 runs to 13 residues.

Only a few counts were recorded for this clone. This chain links TRBV5-1 with TRBJ1-1; no definite D call. Between the trimmed V and J ends, which lost 0 bases and 0 bases, there was a span of 6 bases. The CDR3 contains 14 residues. Looked up from germline, CDR1 is SGHRS and CDR2 is YFSETQ. This chain's CDR3 is CASSLDGVNTEAFF. The CDR3 nucleotides are TGCGCCAGCAGCTTGGACGGGGTGAACACTGAAGCTTTCTTT.

The chain joins TRBV19 to TRBJ2-7; TRBD1 matches at 7 bases. The CDR3 length is 16 residues. The V gene end was trimmed by 6 bases and the J gene end by 2 bases; junction bases not matched to a gene: 13. Germline CDR1 is LNHDA and CDR2 is SQIVND (reference sequence). CDR3: CASSPIPGQSPYEQYF. CDR3 nucleotide sequence: TGTGCCAGTAGCCCCATCCCGGGACAGAGTCCCTACGAGCAGTACTTC.

CDR3 DNA: TGTGCCAGCAGAAAAGAGACAGGGCTGAACACTGAAGCTTTCTTT. Its translation: CASRKETGLNTEAFF. The chain combines TRBV27 with TRBJ1-1; TRBD1 matches at 7 bases. Germline V gives CDR1 MNHEY, CDR2 SMNVEV (reference sequence). The CDR3 runs to 15 residues. After removal of 6 bases from V and 0 bases from J, the junction contained 7 bases not matched to a gene.

The chain combines TRBV14 with TRBJ2-4, with TRBD2 matching over 7 bases. The V gene's germline CDR1 is SGHDN and CDR2 FVKESK. V gave up 4 bases and J gave up 1 base; unmatched junction bases: 16. The CDR3 runs to 19 residues. The CDR3 region has the DNA TGTGCCAGCAGCCCCTCTGTCAAGCGGGATAGTAGGGCCAAAAACATTCAGTACTTC. Its protein product is CASSPSVKRDSRAKNIQYF.

This sequence joins TRBV6-1 and TRBJ2-5; 10 bases map to TRBD1. V dropped 2 bases and J dropped 5; count of bases not matched to a gene: 8. The germline CDR1 and CDR2 sequences are MNHNS and SASEGT. The CDR3 is 16 amino acids. As DNA, the CDR3 is TGTGCCAGCAGTGAAATCCCCGGGACAGGGGTGGAGACCCAGTACTTC. Amino acid sequence: CASSEIPGTGVETQYF.

This clone was found once. The V and J genes are TRBV3-1 (or the pseudogene TRBV3-2) and TRBJ2-7; 8 bases align to TRBD1. The CDR3 totals 15 residues. Germline assignment: CDR1 LGHDT and CDR2 YNNKEL (reference sequence). V lost 4 bases to trimming and J lost 5 bases; unmatched junction nucleotides: 10. The CDR3 sequence: CASSPHRGSVNEQYF. The CDR3 nucleotides are TGTGCCAGCAGCCCGCACAGGGGGTCGGTTAACGAGCAGTACTTC.

The chain carries TRBV6-4 and TRBJ2-7; 8 bases fit TRBD2. Germline V gene lookup returns CDR1 MRHNA and CDR2 SNTAGT. This CDR3 has 15 residues. Trimming at V came to 5 bases and at J to 0 bases, leaving 6 bases not matched to a gene. The CDR3 protein is CASSWTSTNSYEQYF. The DNA of the CDR3 is TGTGCCAGCAGTTGGACTAGCACGAACTCCTACGAGCAGTACTTC.

V usage is TRBV12-3 or TRBV12-4 and J usage is TRBJ1-1; 7 nucleotides line up with TRBD1. V lost 7 bases to trimming and J lost 2 bases; unmatched junction nucleotides: 4. The CDR3 is 13 amino acids. The CDR3 loop is CASTRDSNTEAFF. For the CDR3, the DNA is TGTGCCAGCACCCGGGACAGCAACACTGAAGCTTTCTTT.

The chain combines TRBV11-3 with TRBJ2-6, with D perhaps matching TRBD2 (5 bases). With 3 bases removed from V and 4 bases from J, the gap between germline ends came to 16 bases. The germline V gene has CDR1 SGHNT and CDR2 YENEEA. The CDR3 length is 17 residues. The CDR3 sequence is CASSLVGVSLGANVLTF. The CDR3 DNA reads TGTGCCAGCAGCTTGGTGGGAGTTTCGCTAGGGGCCAACGTCCTGACTTTC.